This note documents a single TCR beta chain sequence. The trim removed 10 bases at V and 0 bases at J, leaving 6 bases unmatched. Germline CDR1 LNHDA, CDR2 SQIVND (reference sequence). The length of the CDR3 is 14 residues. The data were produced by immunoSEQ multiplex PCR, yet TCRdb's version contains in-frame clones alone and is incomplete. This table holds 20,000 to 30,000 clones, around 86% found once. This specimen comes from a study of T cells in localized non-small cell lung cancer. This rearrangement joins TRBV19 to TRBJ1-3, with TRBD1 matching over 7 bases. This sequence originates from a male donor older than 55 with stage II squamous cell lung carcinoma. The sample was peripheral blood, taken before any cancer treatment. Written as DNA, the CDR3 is TGTGCCACCAGACAGGGATTCTCTGGAAACACCATATATTTT. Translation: CATRQGFSGNTIYF.